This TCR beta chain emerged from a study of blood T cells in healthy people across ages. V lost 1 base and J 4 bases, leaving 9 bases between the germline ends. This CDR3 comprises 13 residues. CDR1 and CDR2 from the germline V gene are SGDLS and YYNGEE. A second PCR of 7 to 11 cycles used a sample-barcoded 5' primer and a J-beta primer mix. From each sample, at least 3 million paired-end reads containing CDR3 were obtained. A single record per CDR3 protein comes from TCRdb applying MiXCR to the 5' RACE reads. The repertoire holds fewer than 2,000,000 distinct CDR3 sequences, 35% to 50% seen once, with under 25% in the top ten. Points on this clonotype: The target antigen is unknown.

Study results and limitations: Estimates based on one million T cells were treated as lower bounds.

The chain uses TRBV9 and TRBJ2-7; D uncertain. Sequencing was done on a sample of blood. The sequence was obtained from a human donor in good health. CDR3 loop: CASSVSQHYEQYF. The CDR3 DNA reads TGTGCCAGCAGCGTATCCCAACATTACGAGCAGTACTTC.